This paragraph covers one T cell receptor beta chain sequence. Its antigen is currently unknown. Both 60 Vbeta primers and 13 Jbeta primers went into the PCR. TCRdb keeps only in-frame clones here, not all; method: immunoSEQ multiplex PCR. Its table records some 50,000 clones. Germline CDR1 reads SEHNR; CDR2 reads FQNEAQ (reference sequence). There are 15 residues in the CDR3. The ends lost 5 bases at V and 2 bases at J; junction bases unmatched: 4. The data belong to a study of cytomegalovirus exposure and HLA in healthy donors. Study-wide points: Clonal expansion, a later analysis showed, was greater in HLA-associated TCR beta chains than in equally common others. Previous analysis showed most TCR beta V segments were productive about 90% or about 30% of the time. CMV serostatus was the only recorded immune exposure for donors.

Sequenced input: PBMCs. The chain recombines TRBV7-9 with TRBJ2-7, with 12 nucleotides matching TRBD1. This TCR derives from a woman between 40 and 50 years old in good health and CMV-seronegative. Written as DNA, the CDR3 is TGTGCCAGCAGCCTCCGGGACAGGGGGCCCTACGAGCAGTACTTC. Its translation is CASSLRDRGPYEQYF.